What follows describes a single TCR beta chain. The data were taken from a study of blood T cell repertoires in COVID-19. The assay was immunoSEQ multiplex PCR, and TCRdb's table has in-frame clones only and misses some. This sample yields roughly 240,000 clones, of which more than 70% are seen a single time; approximately 6% belongs to the top ten. This CDR3 has 14 amino acids. Trimming removed 2 bases from V and 2 bases from J, with 9 bases in between. CDR1 is MNHEY, CDR2 SVGAGI, per germline. Source material: peripheral blood. This sequence originates from a woman older than 75 with COVID-19, enrolled during active disease. This chain joins TRBV6-5 and TRBJ1-2; D uncertain. CDR3 nucleotide sequence: TGTGCCAGCAGTTACACGAGAGGAAACTATGGCTACACCTTC. Translating it yields CASSYTRGNYGYTF.